These T cell receptor beta chains were read from a single sample in a study of blood T cells in healthy people across ages. TCRdb independently ran MiXCR on the 5' RACE reads; one entry per CDR3 protein. The sample holds roughly 2 million distinct CDR3 sequences; roughly 52% are singletons and the top ten take over 2%. Material: blood. Every receptor here comes from a woman in her thirties or forties in good health. The CDR3 runs from the conserved cysteine through the conserved F or W. Each record gives: D gene, V gene, clone size, J gene, CDR3 DNA, CDR3 protein. The D gene is left open where the match is weak. Size is stated for part of the rows, as once, few or many counts, or as a class when the clone is expanded.

>NA|TRBV7-2|NA|TRBJ2-1
TGTGCCAGCAGCCCCCCTCCTCGTATTGAGCAATTCTTC
CASSPPPRIEQFF
>NA|TRBV4-2|NA|TRBJ2-3
TGTGCCAGCAGCCAACCCCGAGGGGAGGGCACAGATACGCAGTATTTT
CASSQPRGEGTDTQYF
>NA|TRBV27|NA|TRBJ2-4
TGTGCCAGCATGGGTTCCCATCTAGCCAAAAACATTCAGTACTTC
CASMGSHLAKNIQYF
>NA|TRBV12-3/TRBV12-4|NA|TRBJ2-5
TGTGCCAGCAGTCCGCACCAGGGTGCGGAGACCCAGTACTTC
CASSPHQGAETQYF
>NA|TRBV6-2/TRBV6-3|NA|TRBJ2-7
TGTGCCAGCAGTCCGATGGGACGACAGGACGAGCAGTACTTC
CASSPMGRQDEQYF
>NA|TRBV3-1|NA|TRBJ1-1
TGTGCCAGCAGCCACCCCCTAGGTTCAGGGGCCCGGTCGGCTTTCTTT
CASSHPLGSGARSAFF
>TRBD2|TRBV6-5|NA|TRBJ2-1
TGTGCCAGCGGTTACTCGGGACTAGCGGGGGTCTACAATGAGCAGTTCTTC
CASGYSGLAGVYNEQFF
>NA|TRBV2|many|TRBJ2-7
TGTGCCAGCAGACAAACACAGCTCAACCTCTACGAGCAGTACTTC
CASRQTQLNLYEQYF
>NA|TRBV6-2/TRBV6-3|once|TRBJ2-1
TGTGCCAGCAGCCACCGGGACCCAGGGTACACCTACAATGAGCAGTTCTTC
CASSHRDPGYTYNEQFF
>NA|TRBV7-2|few|TRBJ2-5
TGTGCCAGCAGCTTAGTGGCGGGGCCTAGGGAGACCCAGTACTTC
CASSLVAGPRETQYF
>TRBD1|TRBV6-5|NA|TRBJ1-2
TGTGCCAGCAGAAAAGGGACAGATAACTATGGCTACACCTTC
CASRKGTDNYGYTF
>NA|TRBV10-3|NA|TRBJ1-5
TGTGCCATCAACACGGGGCGGAATCAGCCCCAGCATTTT
CAINTGRNQPQHF
>TRBD2|TRBV5-1|many|TRBJ2-1
TGCGCCAGCAGCCAAGGACTAGCGGACTACAATGAGCAGTTCTTC
CASSQGLADYNEQFF
>NA|TRBV15|NA|TRBJ2-7
TGTGCCACCAGCAGAGATATTTTAAGTACCGAGCAGTACTTC
CATSRDILSTEQYF
>NA|TRBV11-2|few|TRBJ2-5
TGTGCCAGCAGCTTACTAGTTTTGGCGGGGGCGTCGAGGAAGACCCAGTACTTC
CASSLLVLAGASRKTQYF
>TRBD1|TRBV19|NA|TRBJ2-7
TGTGCCAGTAGTGGACAGGGTCTGCACGAGCAGTACTTC
CASSGQGLHEQYF